Presented here are 19 T cell receptor beta chains from one specimen sequenced in a study of vaccination and CD4 T cells after COVID-19. For these TCRs, the target antigens are not known. Treatment denoted: roughly nine-day PBMC culture with coronavirus spike peptide pools or control peptides (ViraFEST assay). From the unexposed donor, CD4+ T cells were collected ahead of the COVID-19 pandemic (2011-2018). Sequencing of cultured CD4+ T cell DNA used the Oncomine TCR Beta short-read assay. TCRdb re-analysed the PCR reads in MiXCR, keeping a single row per CDR3 protein. The sample shows thousands of distinct CDR3 sequences, 30% to 45% of them seen only once. The specimen was CD4+ T cells from blood, cultured in vitro. These receptors were taken from a human donor in good health.

The V gene is TRBV6-1, the J gene TRBJ1-1; D is uncertain. Germline CDR1 reads MNHNS; CDR2 reads SASEGT. V lost 1 base and J 0 bases, leaving 9 bases between the germline ends. This CDR3 spans 15 amino acids. The CDR3 loop reads CASSEGVTMNTEAFF. The CDR3 DNA sequence: TGTGCCAGCAGTGAAGGGGTCACAATGAACACTGAAGCTTTCTTT.

This clonotype was counted between two and nine times. The chain links TRBV27 to TRBJ2-7, with 10 bases lining up with TRBD1. With V trimmed by 6 bases and J by 4 bases, 3 bases remained unmatched. Germline lookup yields CDR1 MNHEY and CDR2 SMNVEV (reference sequence). CDR3 length: 13 residues. In DNA form, the CDR3 reads TGTGCCAGCAGCCCGGGACAGGGGTACGAGCAGTACTTC. Translated: CASSPGQGYEQYF.

The chain is built from TRBV4-1 and TRBJ1-2; the D is unclear. The CDR3 consists of 14 residues. CDR1 and CDR2 (germline): MGHRA, YSYEKL. Trimming removed 1 base at V and 4 bases at J, with 10 bases between. The CDR3 region has the DNA TGCGCCAGCAGCCAAGCCCCGACACCCTATGGCTACACCTTC. Translation: CASSQAPTPYGYTF.

The rearrangement uses TRBV6-2 or TRBV6-3 and TRBJ1-1, with a tentative D call TRBD1 (6 bases). V was pared by 4 bases and J by 0 bases, with 15 bases between. This CDR3 contains 16 residues. Germline V lookup: CDR1 MNHEY, CDR2 SVGEGT. The CDR3 DNA is TGTGCCAGCAGTTTAGCAGGGGCGTACATGAACACTGAAGCTTTCTTT. Translation gives CASSLAGAYMNTEAFF.

The chain is built from TRBV10-1 and TRBJ2-3; D unclear. This CDR3 comprises 15 residues. The germline CDR1 and CDR2 sequences are WNHNN and SYGVQD (reference sequence). Trimming took off 6 bases at V and 2 bases at J, with 15 bases between the two ends. This CDR3 is CASSGGRQDTDTQYF. CDR3 nucleotides: TGCGCCAGCAGCGGTGGACGCCAGGACACAGATACGCAGTATTTT.

The chain links TRBV6-1 to TRBJ1-1, with 7 positions matching TRBD1. The CDR3 sequence is 14 residues long. V dropped 6 bases and J dropped 0; count of bases not matched to a gene: 4. Germline CDR1 reads MNHNS; CDR2 reads SASEGT. The CDR3 nucleotides read TGTGCCAGCAGGGAGACAGGGTTGAACACTGAAGCTTTCTTT. It encodes CASRETGLNTEAFF.

The V call is TRBV6-1, the J call TRBJ1-2; 7 nucleotides line up with TRBD1. With 4 bases clipped from V and 2 bases from J, the junction kept 13 bases outside the gene matches. CDR3 length equals 17 residues. Per the germline V gene, CDR1 is MNHNS and CDR2 is SASEGT. As DNA, the CDR3 is TGTGCCAGCAGTGGAGCCTACTCGGGACAGAAGAACTATGGCTACACCTTC. It yields the protein CASSGAYSGQKNYGYTF.

This clonotype is classed as medium-sized (0.01 to 0.1%). This chain joins TRBV6-2 or TRBV6-3 and TRBJ1-1, with 7 bases aligning to TRBD1. The germline V gene encodes CDR1 MNHEY and CDR2 SVGEGT. This CDR3 spans 20 amino acids. Germline trimming cut 2 bases from V and 1 base from J; bases unmatched to any gene: 19. CDR3 residues: CASSYVRDRPNTHANTEAFF. For the CDR3, the DNA is TGTGCCAGCAGTTACGTGAGGGACAGACCGAACACACATGCGAACACTGAAGCTTTCTTT.

The chain uses TRBV5-6 and TRBJ1-2; the D is unclear. This CDR3 is built from 14 residues. Deletions cut 4 bases from V and 3 bases from J, with 13 bases between. Germline-derived CDR1 and CDR2 are SGHDT and YYEEEE. In DNA form, the CDR3 reads TGTGCCAGCAGCGCGGACGGAAGTCACTATGGCTACACCTTC. It is translated as CASSADGSHYGYTF.

This chain uses TRBV6-2 or TRBV6-3 with TRBJ1-1, with TRBD1 matching over 9 bases. J lost 10 bases, V lost 5 bases, and 17 bases had no gene match. From germline, CDR1 is MNHEY and CDR2 SVGEGT. There are 16 residues in the CDR3. CDR3 in amino acids: CASSESPGTGSPPAFF. CDR3 DNA sequence: TGTGCCAGCAGTGAATCCCCCGGGACAGGGTCTCCCCCAGCTTTCTTT.

V gene TRBV7-9 combines with J gene TRBJ2-5; TRBD2 agrees at 13 bases. The CDR3 sequence is 16 residues long. V gave up 3 bases and J gave up 7 bases; unmatched junction bases: 8. Germline-derived CDR1 and CDR2 are SEHNR and FQNEAQ (reference sequence). The CDR3 loop is CASSFSTSGGAGTQYF. The CDR3 coding sequence is TGTGCCAGCAGCTTCTCAACTAGCGGGGGGGCAGGGACCCAGTACTTC.

This sequence joins TRBV7-2 and TRBJ2-1, with TRBD2 matching over 15 bases. V gave up 1 base and J gave up 3 bases; unmatched junction bases: 4. CDR3 length: 18 residues. Looked up from germline, CDR1 is SGHTA and CDR2 is FQGNSA. The CDR3 protein is CASSLEGTSGRFYNEQFF. CDR3 nucleotides: TGTGCCAGCAGCTTAGAGGGGACTAGCGGGAGGTTCTACAATGAGCAGTTCTTC.

The gene calls are TRBV20-1 and TRBJ2-5; TRBD2 agrees at 7 bases. Per germline, CDR1 DFQATT and CDR2 SNEGSKA (reference sequence). CDR3 length: 14 residues. J lost 2 bases, V lost 2 bases, and 5 bases had no gene match. CDR3 loop: CSARKAGLQETQYF. The CDR3 nucleotides are TGCAGTGCTAGAAAAGCGGGACTTCAAGAGACCCAGTACTTC.

The chain recombines TRBV30 with TRBJ2-6; 8 bases align to TRBD2. CDR1 GTSNPN and CDR2 SVGIG come from the germline V gene (reference sequence). The CDR3 spans 19 residues. Trimming removed 0 bases from V and 0 bases from J; junction bases left unmatched: 10. Here the CDR3 reads CAWSVLRAGGSSGANVLTF. The CDR3 DNA is TGTGCCTGGAGTGTACTCCGTGCGGGAGGCAGCTCTGGGGCCAACGTCCTGACTTTC.

Only one count was recorded for this clonotype. The rearrangement joins TRBV28 to TRBJ1-6; D call uncertain. Germline V gene data show CDR1 as MDHEN and CDR2 as SYDVKM. Trimming stripped 1 base from V and 3 bases from J, with 7 bases between. This CDR3 is 15 amino acids long. This chain's CDR3 is CASSLSTGYNSPLHF. The CDR3 coding sequence is TGTGCCAGCAGTTTATCGACGGGCTATAATTCACCCCTCCACTTT.

The chain combines TRBV11-2 with TRBJ2-3; 11 bases fit TRBD2. Germline trimming cut 7 bases from V and 4 bases from J; bases unmatched to any gene: 10. Germline V gene lookup returns CDR1 SGHAT and CDR2 FQNNGV. CDR3 length equals 16 residues. CDR3 loop: CASTRFVAGGPDTQYF. As DNA, the CDR3 is TGTGCCAGCACCCGATTCGTAGCGGGGGGGCCAGATACGCAGTATTTT.

The rearrangement links TRBV20-1 to TRBJ1-5, with D maybe TRBD1 (6 bases). The CDR3 contains 14 residues. Germline CDR1 DFQATT, CDR2 SNEGSKA (reference sequence). Trimming shortened V by 7 bases and J by 0 bases, and 13 bases separated the two germline ends. The CDR3 loop is CSGIRGLSNQPQHF. CDR3 sequence (DNA): TGCAGTGGAATCAGGGGACTTAGCAATCAGCCCCAGCATTTT.

The chain employs TRBV19 and TRBJ1-2, with TRBD1 matching over 8 bases. Germline-derived CDR1 and CDR2 are LNHDA and SQIVND (reference sequence). This CDR3 region has 13 residues. The J segment lost 6 bases and the V segment lost 6 bases, leaving 6 bases of the junction unmatched. In nucleotides, the CDR3 is TGTGCCAGTAGCCAGGGGGCGGAACATGGCTACACCTTC. It specifies CASSQGAEHGYTF.

The chain carries TRBV10-1 and TRBJ2-5; D gene unclear. V lost 0 bases and J lost 3, with 5 bases in between. Germline V gene sequence: CDR1 WNHNN, CDR2 SYGVQD (reference sequence). The CDR3 is 13 residues long. CDR3 nucleotides: TGCGCCAGCAGTGAGTCTCCAAAAGAGACCCAGTACTTC. This sequence encodes CASSESPKETQYF.